These 21 T cell receptor beta chains originate from one sample sequenced in a study of T cell responses to AZD1222 COVID-19 vaccine. Measured with immunoSEQ multiplex PCR; TCRdb has only the in-frame clones, and not every one. The sample contains under 150,000 clones, over 85% of which appear only once. Material: peripheral blood, obtained on day 0 of AZD1222 vaccination. Receptors originate from an adult in good health.

V usage is TRBV7-9 and J usage is TRBJ1-1; D is perhaps TRBD1 (6 bases). V shed 5 bases and J shed 5 bases, with 12 bases lying between them. This CDR3 spans 13 amino acids. Germline assignment: CDR1 SEHNR and CDR2 FQNEAQ (reference sequence). The CDR3 reads CASSPPGTTEAFF. DNA for the CDR3: TGTGCCAGCAGCCCACCTGGGACAACTGAAGCTTTCTTT.

Remarks on this clone: The DNA is left out, because the CDR3 cannot be placed on it with certainty; the CDR3 is given as TCRdb lists it. The chain links TRBV28 to TRBJ1-5. The germline V gene encodes CDR1 MDHEN and CDR2 SYDVKM. The CDR3 is 15 residues long, counting both termini. This chain's CDR3 is CASSTSGGGNQPQHF.

The chain employs TRBV19 and TRBJ2-1; the D is unclear. The V gene's germline CDR1 is LNHDA and CDR2 SQIVND (reference sequence). This CDR3 is 14 amino acids long. V was trimmed by 0 bases and J by 16 bases, leaving 19 bases between them. Here the CDR3 reads CASSIDRASRAKFF. The CDR3 nucleotides are TGTGCCAGTAGTATAGACCGGGCGAGCCGTGCCAAATTCTTC.

The genes are TRBV7-2 and TRBJ2-2; D unresolved. V lost 1 base and J 2 bases, leaving 17 bases between the germline ends. The CDR3 is 18 residues long. CDR1 SGHTA and CDR2 FQGNSA come from the germline V gene. CDR3 DNA sequence: TGTGCCAGCAGCTTAGGGGCATCAGGATACGAAAACACCGGGGAGCTGTTTTTT. This encodes CASSLGASGYENTGELFF.

The gene calls are TRBV29-1 and TRBJ1-4, with TRBD1 as a possible D gene (5 bases). Trimming stripped 6 bases from V and 3 bases from J, with 17 bases between. The length of the CDR3 is 15 residues. Germline CDR1 reads SQVTM; CDR2 reads ANQGSEA. The CDR3: CSVPGWGGSNEKLFF. The DNA of the CDR3 is TGCAGCGTCCCTGGCTGGGGGGGATCTAATGAAAAACTGTTTTTT.

The chain employs TRBV19 and TRBJ2-2; D uncertain. V was cut by 0 bases and J by 12 bases, with 14 bases left in between. This CDR3 region has 14 residues. Germline V gives CDR1 LNHDA, CDR2 SQIVND (reference sequence). CDR3: CASSIDTLGTKLFF. CDR3 coding DNA: TGTGCCAGTAGTATAGATACATTGGGAACGAAGCTGTTTTTT.

The J gene is TRBJ1-1, the V gene TRBV2; D perhaps matches TRBD1 (5 bases). Germline V gene data show CDR1 as SNHLY and CDR2 as FYNNEI. The CDR3 sequence is 15 residues long. V lost 3 bases and J 4 bases, leaving 15 bases between the germline ends. CDR3 bases: TGTGCCAGCAGTGAGATTGGGGGGACGCTCACTGAAGCTTTCTTT. As protein: CASSEIGGTLTEAFF.

The chain links TRBV5-1 to TRBJ2-7; the D gene is possibly TRBD2 (5 bases). The V gene lost 4 bases and the J gene lost 0 bases, with 14 bases spanning the gap. The CDR3 is 15 residues long. Germline V gene lookup returns CDR1 SGHRS and CDR2 YFSETQ. CDR3 sequence: CASSPGTGGSYEQYF. The DNA of the CDR3 is TGCGCCAGCAGCCCGGGAACCGGCGGCTCCTACGAGCAGTACTTC.

The CDR3 DNA reads TGCGCCAGCAGTCTTGACAGTCCCGGGGCCATATATTTT. It is translated as CASSLDSPGAIYF. The chain employs TRBV4-3 and TRBJ1-3; tentative D call: TRBD1 (5 bases). Germline CDR1 LGHNA, CDR2 YSLEER. V was pared by 6 bases and J by 11 bases, with 17 bases between. This CDR3 has 13 amino acids.

The chain combines TRBV27 with TRBJ1-5; D is ambiguous. V lost 0 bases, J lost 6 bases, and 6 bases lay in between. Germline V gene data show CDR1 as MNHEY and CDR2 as SMNVEV (reference sequence). This CDR3 is built from 13 residues. The CDR3 loop is CASSLSLGQPQHF. The CDR3 bases are TGTGCCAGCAGTTTATCTTTGGGTCAGCCCCAGCATTTT.

The count of this clone is one. The chain joins TRBV27 to TRBJ2-7, with D tentatively TRBD2 (6 bases). The germline V gene encodes CDR1 MNHEY and CDR2 SMNVEV (reference sequence). This CDR3 region has 13 residues. V lost 6 bases to trimming and J lost 7 bases, with 16 bases between them. The CDR3 DNA reads TGTGCCAGCAGCCTAGGTGGCGCGGGGGAGCAGTACTTC. Protein product: CASSLGGAGEQYF.

The chain employs TRBV10-3 and TRBJ1-4; the D is unclear. V lost 3 bases and J lost 6, with 11 bases in between. CDR1 is ENHRY, CDR2 SYGVKD, per germline. The CDR3 extends over 14 amino acids. The CDR3 DNA reads as TGTGCCATCAGTGAACGACCTCTGGATGAAAAACTGTTTTTT. Protein: CAISERPLDEKLFF.

The chain combines TRBV2 with TRBJ1-6, with TRBD1 as a possible D gene (5 bases). CDR3 length: 19 residues. Germline loops: CDR1 SNHLY, CDR2 FYNNEI. Trimming pared 6 bases from V and 4 bases from J, leaving 25 bases between. DNA for the CDR3: TGTGCCAGCAGCTTGACAGCAGGATTTTCTGGCGGATATAATTCACCCCTCCACTTT. Its translation is CASSLTAGFSGGYNSPLHF.

This clone showed up just a few times. CDR3 DNA: TGCGCCAGCAGCTTGCTGGACCGGGACAGTCTTAATTCACCCCTCCACTTT. This translates into CASSLLDRDSLNSPLHF. J is TRBJ1-6 and V is TRBV5-1, with TRBD1 matching 7 bases. J lost 6 bases, V lost 1 base, and 10 bases had no gene match. The CDR3 spans 17 residues. The germline V gene encodes CDR1 SGHRS and CDR2 YFSETQ.

The chain couples TRBV30 to TRBJ1-1; 7 bases match TRBD1. V lost 5 bases, J lost 5 bases, and 5 bases stayed unmatched. The CDR3 extends over 12 amino acids. The V gene's germline CDR1 is GTSNPN and CDR2 SVGIG (reference sequence). The CDR3 DNA is TGTGCCTGGGGCCCAGGGGGGACTGAAGCTTTCTTT. Its protein product is CAWGPGGTEAFF.

The chain couples TRBV6-5 to TRBJ1-1, with D tentatively TRBD1 (5 bases). Germline V gene lookup returns CDR1 MNHEY and CDR2 SVGAGI. The CDR3 length is 15 residues. V was pared by 0 bases and J by 8 bases, with 16 bases between. CDR3 sequence: CASSYSIAGRGEAFF. The DNA for the CDR3 is TGTGCCAGCAGTTACTCGATCGCAGGTCGGGGGGAAGCTTTCTTT.

The chain employs TRBV6-6 and TRBJ1-1; tentatively, D is TRBD1 (6 bases). Germline CDR1 is MNHNY and CDR2 is SVGAGI (reference sequence). This CDR3 is built from 15 residues. Deletions cut 6 bases from V and 6 bases from J, with 20 bases between. DNA for the CDR3: TGTGCCAGCAGCCCTCTCAGGGGAGGAGCGCCTGAAGCTTTCTTT. The encoded protein is CASSPLRGGAPEAFF.

The chain joins TRBV19 to TRBJ1-5, with no clear D. V was cut by 3 bases and J by 3 bases, with 6 bases left in between. This CDR3 has 13 amino acids. Germline values: CDR1 LNHDA, CDR2 SQIVND (reference sequence). CDR3 DNA sequence: TGTGCCAGTAGTATTAAGATCAATCAGCCCCAGCATTTT. Its protein product is CASSIKINQPQHF. The full variable domain, in which reference TRBV19 and TRBJ1-5 provide the parts outside the CDR3, is DGGITQSPKYLFRKEGQNVTLSCEQNLNHDAMYWYRQDPGQGLRLIYYSQIVNDFQKGDIAEGYSVSREKKESFPLTVTSAQKNPTAFYLCASSIKINQPQHFGDGTRLSIL.

The rearrangement uses TRBV7-9 and TRBJ2-1; no clear D. V was cut by 2 bases and J by 1 base, with 9 bases left in between. Germline loops: CDR1 SEHNR, CDR2 FQNEAQ (reference sequence). The CDR3 extends over 15 amino acids. The CDR3 coding sequence is TGTGCCAGCAGCTTAAGGAAGGGTTCCTACAATGAGCAGTTCTTC. Amino acids: CASSLRKGSYNEQFF.

This chain links TRBV28 with TRBJ1-1; 8 bases align to TRBD1. The CDR3 is 15 residues long. With V trimmed by 3 bases and J by 0 bases, 3 bases remained unmatched. Looked up from germline, CDR1 is MDHEN and CDR2 is SYDVKM. CDR3 coding DNA: TGTGCCAGCAGTTTCCAGGGGGCCATGAACACTGAAGCTTTCTTT. Amino acid sequence: CASSFQGAMNTEAFF.

The chain has TRBV19 and TRBJ1-2, with a tentative D call TRBD1 (5 bases). V lost 5 bases, J lost 2 bases, and 15 bases lay in between. This CDR3 is 15 amino acids long. CDR1 is LNHDA and CDR2 is SQIVND in the germline V gene (reference sequence). Here the CDR3 DNA reads TGTGCCAGTAGTCGATCCGGGACTCAAAACTATGGCTACACCTTC. This codes for CASSRSGTQNYGYTF.